This entry lists 10 T cell receptor beta chains sequenced from one sample in a study of human thymus T cells. Only in-frame clones appear in the TCRdb table, and some are missing; sequencing was by immunoSEQ multiplex PCR. The table shows tens of thousands of clones, with 95% occurring only once. Corrective heart surgery yielded resections, and these provided the thymus tissue. The specimen sequenced was thymus tissue. These receptors came from a girl under two years old with a congenital heart defect but otherwise immunologically healthy.

The chain joins TRBV27 to TRBJ2-7; 7 bases fit TRBD1. This CDR3 is built from 17 residues. The V gene's germline CDR1 is MNHEY and CDR2 SMNVEV (reference sequence). After removal of 8 bases from V and 5 bases from J, the junction contained 21 bases not matched to a gene. CDR3 region: CASLPPGQTQEIHEQYF. In DNA form, the CDR3 reads TGTGCCAGCCTTCCTCCGGGACAGACGCAAGAGATCCACGAGCAGTACTTC.

The chain employs TRBV18 and TRBJ2-6; D gene ambiguous. V lost 3 bases, J lost 0 bases, and 3 bases lay in between. The CDR3 covers 14 residues. Germline CDR1 is KGHSH and CDR2 is LQKENI. The CDR3 sequence: CASSPCSGANVLTF. CDR3 nucleotide sequence: TGTGCCAGCTCACCTTGCTCTGGGGCCAACGTCCTGACTTTC.

The CDR3 spells CASSLGKPGNQPQHF. The CDR3 region has the DNA TGTGCCAGCAGCTTGGGAAAACCCGGCAATCAGCCCCAGCATTTT. The chain combines TRBV6-1 with TRBJ1-5; D remains unclear. There are 15 residues in the CDR3. Germline V gene sequence: CDR1 MNHNS, CDR2 SASEGT. Trimming stripped 6 bases from V and 2 bases from J, with 14 bases between.

This clone was recorded only once. The rearrangement uses TRBV6-5 and TRBJ1-1, with 7 bases fitting TRBD1. Trimming cost V 5 bases and J 5 bases; bases outside gene matches: 8. The CDR3 runs to 14 residues. CDR1 and CDR2 (germline): MNHEY, SVGAGI. The CDR3 loop is CASSRAQGRTEAFF. The DNA of the CDR3 is TGTGCCAGCAGTCGAGCACAGGGGCGGACTGAAGCTTTCTTT.

The chain couples TRBV6-5 to TRBJ1-1; D gene ambiguous. Germline lookup yields CDR1 MNHEY and CDR2 SVGAGI. The V end was cut by 6 bases, the J end by 5 bases, with 16 bases between. The CDR3 consists of 14 residues. CDR3 in amino acids: CASSHLGVGTEAFF. In nucleotides, the CDR3 is TGTGCCAGCAGCCACCTCGGGGTCGGGACTGAAGCTTTCTTT.

The chain employs TRBV5-6 and TRBJ2-3; D not resolved. Germline V gene data show CDR1 as SGHDT and CDR2 as YYEEEE. This CDR3 spans 13 amino acids. The ends were cut back, 2 bases at V and 2 bases at J, with 6 bases in the middle. The CDR3 sequence: CASSFVNTDTQYF. In DNA form, the CDR3 reads TGTGCCAGCAGCTTCGTCAACACAGATACGCAGTATTTT.

The J gene is TRBJ2-1, the V gene TRBV7-2, with 7 bases that match TRBD2. The CDR3 extends over 16 amino acids. Germline lookup yields CDR1 SGHTA and CDR2 FQGNSA. The ends lost 8 bases at V and 4 bases at J; junction bases unmatched: 14. The CDR3 spells CASGPMGEGIYNEQFF. DNA of the CDR3: TGTGCCAGCGGCCCCATGGGGGAGGGAATTTACAATGAGCAGTTCTTC.

The J gene is TRBJ1-1, the V gene TRBV4-1, with D possibly matching TRBD1 (5 bases). CDR3 length: 18 amino acids. The germline gives CDR1 MGHRA, CDR2 YSYEKL. The V end lost 0 bases, the J end lost 1 base, and 18 bases lay between the germline ends. The CDR3 bases are TGCGCCAGCAGCCAAGAAGGGGTTTCGAGACAGACGAACACTGAAGCTTTCTTT. Protein sequence: CASSQEGVSRQTNTEAFF.

The chain employs TRBV29-1 and TRBJ2-5; D remains unclear. V lost 7 bases and J 2 bases, leaving 11 bases between the germline ends. The CDR3 consists of 12 residues. Germline loops: CDR1 SQVTM, CDR2 ANQGSEA. The CDR3 here is CSGSQYQETQYF. CDR3 DNA sequence: TGCAGCGGTTCTCAGTATCAAGAGACCCAGTACTTC.

This CDR3 reads CASSEWIGLAGLQETQYF. For the CDR3, the DNA is TGTGCCAGCAGTGAATGGATCGGACTAGCGGGACTCCAAGAGACCCAGTACTTC. This chain connects TRBV25-1 to TRBJ2-5; 12 nucleotides line up with TRBD2. This CDR3 spans 18 amino acids. Losses at the gene ends were 1 base for V and 1 base for J; bases not matched to a gene: 7. Per germline, CDR1 MGHDK and CDR2 SYGVNS. Combining the CDR3 with reference TRBV25-1 and TRBJ2-5 gives the whole variable domain EADIYQTPRYLVIGTGKKITLECSQTMGHDKMYWYQQDPGMELHLIHYSYGVNSTEKGDLSSESTVSRIRTEHFPLTLESARPSHTSQYLCASSEWIGLAGLQETQYFGPGTRLLVL.